The entry below describes one TCR beta chain. This clonotype was recorded once. What this receptor recognizes is not known. No base quality information exists; no much larger clone differs at one position. A single read offers scant evidence. Libraries were constructed by 5' RACE. The ligated cDNA was amplified in four rounds of PCR with nested alpha and beta constant region primers together with the SP2 primer. For the blood and skin samples, TCR RNA was reverse transcribed with SuperScript IV using primers for the alpha and beta constant regions. An oligonucleotide carrying the Illumina SP2 primer and a UMI was ligated to the 3' end of the cDNA by means of T4 RNA ligase 1. To prevent hairpin formation, the 12-nucleotide UMI was made up of two random hexamers with an eight-base spacer between them. From the second PCR onward, TCR alpha and beta chain libraries were processed separately, and dual indexing was applied for multiplexing. After pooling, the indexed libraries were analyzed by capillary electrophoresis and sequenced on either an Illumina MiSeq or NextSeq. PhiX DNA at about 4.5-7% was spiked into libraries to increase base diversity and improve cluster recognition. Concerning the study's data processing: Demultiplexor pulled UMIs out of read 2, joined the UMIs with the TCR sequence from read 1, and separated reads according to sample indices. Decombinator identified V and J genes and V-J junctions, assigning each TCR a five-part identifier including V and J deletions. UMIs were used by Collapsinator to correct sequencing errors and PCR amplification heterogeneity, so that a UMI-based abundance was obtained for each TCR. CDR3Translator turned identifiers into nucleotide sequence, translated that sequence into amino acids, and pulled out CDR3 regions based on terminal motifs. After normalization to the amount of input RNA, the error-corrected alpha and beta TCR counts from blood and from skin were compared. Starting from the raw public reads, TCRdb applied fastp trimming at Q25, assembled clones with MiXCR and retained in-frame beta chains. One record per CDR3 amino acid sequence lists the most common genes and DNA. The V and J calls and clone size are TCRdb's, not the authors'. The sample includes over 45,000 distinct CDR3 sequences, with approximately 4.5% observed a single time. Of the sample, around 0.8% falls within the top ten clones.

The source of the sample is a study of naive and memory T cell subsets (dated by TCRdb to 2015 to 2018). Concerning the study at large: In the figure summarizing the skin biopsy and whole blood samples, roughly 10 blood donors, 7 tuberculin skin test biopsies and 3 saline control biopsies were reported. PCR2 was typically performed as a SYBR Green qPCR that was stopped at a set threshold, although end-point PCR (around 6 cycles) could be used instead for low-input samples. The investigation overall reported the following: The RNA-based method was acknowledged as potentially sensitive to TCR transcript changes with T cell activation and differentiation.

The CDR3 holds 16 amino acids from the cysteine to the phenylalanine. The CDR3 DNA has 48 bases and is translated from base 1. CDR1 and CDR2, looked up from the germline V gene, are SGDLS and YYNGEE. V loses 0 bases at its end and J loses 5 bases; junction bases beyond the gene matches: 3. Using 3' ligation of a UMI-containing oligonucleotide to TCR cDNA, the study laid out a robust and sensitive protocol to amplify, sequence and analyze TCRs. Whole blood analysis involved drawing roughly 2.4 ml of peripheral blood from adult healthy volunteers into Tempus tubes and then extracting RNA following the manufacturer's instructions. Total RNA was used without cell sorting and was treated with RQ1 DNase before reverse transcription, with a target input of about 1 to 1,100 ng. Libraries were prepared from skin biopsies and whole blood to test how robust the pipeline was in samples where T cells are a minority population.

Recombination linked TRBV9 to TRBJ2-3; the central 13 bases match TRBD2. The TCR sequence derives from a female donor in good health. The nucleotides are TGTGCCAGCAGCGTAGGACTAGCGGGAGGTGAAGATACGCAGTATTTT. Translated, it gives CASSVGLAGGEDTQYF.